These 30 T cell receptor beta chains share one sample of origin, sequenced in a study of blood T cells in healthy people across ages. Primed by a sample-barcoded 5' primer and a J-beta primer mix, a second PCR proceeded for about 6 to 12 cycles. TCRdb ran MiXCR on the 5' RACE reads and lists one entry per CDR3 protein. The data hold more than 700,000 distinct CDR3 sequences, with roughly 53% observed a single time. The source material was blood. These receptors all stem from an elderly man in good health.

This clonotype was counted only a few times. The chain combines TRBV5-1 with TRBJ2-5; perhaps TRBD1 as D (6 bases). Germline V CDR1 and CDR2: SGHRS, YFSETQ. The germline V and J ends were trimmed by 4 bases and 5 bases, with 15 bases remaining between them. CDR3 length: 14 residues. CDR3: CASSPEQGRETQYF. Here the CDR3 DNA reads TGCGCCAGCAGCCCAGAACAGGGACGGGAGACCCAGTACTTC.

This clonotype turned up a few times. J is TRBJ2-7 and V is TRBV12-3 or TRBV12-4; a weak D match, TRBD2 (6 bases). Trimming took 7 bases from V and 5 from J, leaving 9 bases between them. The CDR3 totals 11 residues. CDR3 region: CASKWGDEQYF. Written as DNA, the CDR3 is TGTGCCAGCAAGTGGGGGGACGAGCAGTACTTC.

The rearrangement uses TRBV29-1 and TRBJ2-1, with TRBD2 matching 8 bases. The CDR3 has 13 amino acids. J gave up 0 bases and V 8 bases, and 3 bases lay outside the gene matches. Germline CDR1 SQVTM, CDR2 ANQGSEA. CDR3 DNA sequence: TGCAGCACTAGCGGACTCTCCTACAATGAGCAGTTCTTC. This codes for CSTSGLSYNEQFF.

In DNA form, the CDR3 reads TGTGCCAGCAGCCCCGGAGCTTTCGCCGGGACAGGATATTACGAGCAGTACTTC. Translation: CASSPGAFAGTGYYEQYF. J is TRBJ2-4 and V is TRBV6-2 or TRBV6-3; TRBD1 matches at 8 bases. The J call may be incorrect, as the DNA end agrees better with TRBJ2-7. In germline, CDR1 is MNHEY, CDR2 SVGEGT. This CDR3 is 18 amino acids long.

The V and J genes are TRBV6-6 and TRBJ2-7, with TRBD2 as a possible D gene (5 bases). This CDR3 has 15 residues. With 6 bases removed from V and 2 bases from J, the gap between germline ends came to 17 bases. CDR1 is MNHNY, CDR2 SVGAGI, per germline (reference sequence). DNA of the CDR3: TGTGCCAGCAGCACCCCGGAGCGGAGGCCCTACGAGCAGTACTTC. The encoded protein is CASSTPERRPYEQYF.

The chain recombines TRBV5-6 with TRBJ2-7; TRBD2 might be the D (6 bases). V was trimmed by 4 bases and J by 2 bases, leaving 13 bases between them. CDR1 is SGHDT, CDR2 YYEEEE, per germline. The CDR3 contains 14 residues. The CDR3 sequence: CASSGGNRPYEQYF. CDR3 nucleotide sequence: TGTGCCAGCAGCGGAGGGAACAGACCCTACGAGCAGTACTTC.

This clonotype was observed a few times. The chain combines TRBV11-1 with TRBJ2-5, with 8 nucleotides matching TRBD2. V lost 5 bases to trimming and J lost 3 bases; unmatched junction nucleotides: 14. The germline CDR1 and CDR2 sequences are SGHAT and FQDESV (reference sequence). The CDR3 runs 17 residues. CDR3 coding DNA: TGTGCCAGCAGCCCAGGCGGTAGCGGGATAGGGGAAGAGACCCAGTACTTC. It translates to CASSPGGSGIGEETQYF. Full variable domain (remainder filled in from reference TRBV11-1 and TRBJ2-5): EAEVAQSPRYKITEKSQAVAFWCDPISGHATLYWYRQILGQGPELLVQFQDESVVDDSQLPKDRFSAERLKGVDSTLKIQPAELGDSAMYLCASSPGGSGIGEETQYFGPGTRLLVL.

The rearrangement uses TRBV7-9 and TRBJ1-2, with D unresolved. Trimming removed 1 base at V and 0 bases at J, with 12 bases between. The CDR3 has 16 residues. CDR1 and CDR2 from the germline V gene are SEHNR and FQNEAQ (reference sequence). CDR3 DNA sequence: TGTGCCAGCAGCTTAGGAAGGGAGTTAGCTAACTATGGCTACACCTTC. It yields the protein CASSLGRELANYGYTF.

This clonotype appeared a few times. As DNA, the CDR3 is TGTGCCATCAGTCCTCGGCGGGAGGGATACAATGAGCAGTTCTTC. This codes for CAISPRREGYNEQFF. The chain combines TRBV10-3 with TRBJ2-1, with 9 bases matching TRBD2. The CDR3 consists of 15 residues. Germline assignment: CDR1 ENHRY and CDR2 SYGVKD. Trimming took 5 bases from V and 4 from J; bases not matched to a gene: 6.

The genes are TRBV4-1 and TRBJ1-2; D remains ambiguous. CDR3 length: 15 residues. V was shortened by 1 base and J by 3 bases, with 12 bases between the two germline ends. CDR1 is MGHRA, CDR2 YSYEKL, per germline. For the CDR3, the DNA is TGCGCCAGCAGCCAAGGTCGGACGGCGGACTATGGCTACACCTTC. Its protein is CASSQGRTADYGYTF.

The rearrangement uses TRBV7-9 and TRBJ2-5, with D perhaps being TRBD1 or TRBD2 (5 bases each). The germline V gene has CDR1 SEHNR and CDR2 FQNEAQ (reference sequence). V was cut by 0 bases and J by 11 bases, with 19 bases left in between. The CDR3 length is 15 residues. The CDR3 is CASSLAAGTDAEQYF. CDR3 sequence (DNA): TGTGCCAGCAGCTTAGCGGCAGGGACGGATGCTGAGCAGTACTTC.

In its sample, this clonotype was seen a few times. This chain links TRBV5-1 with TRBJ2-5; D is uncertain. V gave up 0 bases and J gave up 4 bases, with 10 bases separating them. The CDR3 has 14 residues. Looked up from germline, CDR1 is SGHRS and CDR2 is YFSETQ. The CDR3, as DNA: TGCGCCAGCAGCTTGGCCGGGTCCCCAGAGACCCAGTACTTC. It encodes CASSLAGSPETQYF.

The gene calls are TRBV9 and TRBJ2-4; D remains ambiguous. The germline CDR1 and CDR2 sequences are SGDLS and YYNGEE. The length of the CDR3 is 15 residues. V was trimmed by 3 bases and J by 6 bases, leaving 16 bases between them. The CDR3 DNA is TGTGCCAGCAGCGAGGGCCCAACACCGGGAAACATTCAGTACTTC. It translates to CASSEGPTPGNIQYF.

In this sample, this clonotype turned up a few times. This chain uses TRBV2 with TRBJ2-7, with D hard to call. CDR3 length: 15 amino acids. The germline CDR1 and CDR2 sequences are SNHLY and FYNNEI. Trimming removed 2 bases at V and 0 bases at J, with 11 bases between. The CDR3 sequence: CASSERESRSYEQYF. DNA of the CDR3: TGTGCCAGCAGTGAACGAGAGTCACGCTCCTACGAGCAGTACTTC.

The chain couples TRBV7-3 to TRBJ2-6; the D gene is possibly TRBD1 (5 bases). With 3 bases removed from V and 0 bases from J, the gap between germline ends came to 12 bases. Germline-derived CDR1 and CDR2 are SGHTA and FQGTGA. This CDR3 contains 17 residues. This chain's CDR3 is CASSLLPTGSGANVLTF. The CDR3 DNA follows: TGTGCCAGCAGCTTGCTCCCCACAGGCTCTGGGGCCAACGTCCTGACTTTC.

Only a few counts were recorded for this clonotype. The DNA of the CDR3 is TGCAGCGTTGAAGTCCTAGCGGGAGTAAGGAGATACGCGTATTTT. This encodes CSVEVLAGVRRYAYF. The chain links TRBV29-1 to TRBJ2-3; 10 bases fit TRBD2. Germline V lookup: CDR1 SQVTM, CDR2 ANQGSEA. The CDR3 length is 15 residues. V lost 1 base, J lost 14 bases, and 15 bases stayed unmatched.

V usage is TRBV29-1 and J usage is TRBJ1-2; 12 nucleotides match TRBD1. The V gene end was trimmed by 3 bases and the J gene end by 8 bases; junction bases not matched to a gene: 10. Germline CDR1 SQVTM, CDR2 ANQGSEA. This CDR3 has 15 residues. DNA of the CDR3: TGCAGCGTTGAGGGAGGGGACAGGGGGCCAGAAGGCTACACCTTC. This codes for CSVEGGDRGPEGYTF.

V gene TRBV6-5 combines with J gene TRBJ2-5; 10 bases map to TRBD2. The assigned J gene may be wrong: the sequence end matches TRBJ2-7 better. Germline V gene data show CDR1 as MNHEY and CDR2 as SVGAGI. The CDR3 consists of 18 residues. The CDR3 sequence: CASSYFRPGTSVSYEQYF. CDR3 coding DNA: TGTGCCAGCAGTTACTTCCGTCCCGGGACTAGCGTGTCCTACGAGCAGTACTTC.

This chain joins TRBV27 and TRBJ2-1, with D hard to call. The CDR3 totals 15 residues. The V gene lost 6 bases and the J gene lost 4 bases, with 16 bases spanning the gap. CDR1 is MNHEY, CDR2 SMNVEV, per germline (reference sequence). The CDR3 reads CASRPRQRLYNEQFF. The CDR3 DNA reads TGTGCCAGCAGACCACGACAAAGGTTGTACAATGAGCAGTTCTTC.

The chain recombines TRBV18 with TRBJ2-5; 12 nucleotides match TRBD1. The CDR3 runs to 18 residues. CDR1 and CDR2 from the germline V gene are KGHSH and LQKENI. The junction had 11 bases not matched to a gene; V was cut back by 1 base and J by 5 bases. The CDR3 sequence is CASSPLGTGGIRRETQYF. The CDR3 DNA is TGTGCCAGCTCACCACTTGGGACAGGGGGCATCCGTCGGGAGACCCAGTACTTC. Full variable domain (outside the CDR3, taken from reference TRBV18 and TRBJ2-5): NAGVMQNPRHLVRRRGQEARLRCSPMKGHSHVYWYRQLPEEGLKFMVYLQKENIIDESGMPKERFSAEFPKEGPSILRIQQVVRGDSAAYFCASSPLGTGGIRRETQYFGPGTRLLVL.

The chain uses TRBV7-2 and TRBJ2-5; TRBD2 aligns across 11 bases. V dropped 1 base and J dropped 2; count of bases not matched to a gene: 21. The CDR3 length is 22 residues. In germline, CDR1 is SGHTA, CDR2 FQGNSA. CDR3 protein: CASSLVLRGPVSGRAPQETQYF. CDR3 DNA sequence: TGTGCCAGCAGCTTAGTGCTCAGGGGGCCCGTTAGCGGGAGGGCACCGCAAGAGACCCAGTACTTC.

There are a few counts of this clonotype. The V gene is TRBV6-6, the J gene TRBJ1-2; TRBD1 agrees at 7 bases. CDR3 length: 16 residues. V shed 4 bases and J 2 bases; nucleotides not matched to a gene: 10. The germline V gene encodes CDR1 MNHNY and CDR2 SVGAGI (reference sequence). Written as DNA, the CDR3 is TGTGCCAGCAGTTCAACACGGACAGGAGTAAACTATGGCTACACCTTC. Its translation is CASSSTRTGVNYGYTF.

The chain recombines TRBV24-1 with TRBJ1-2; the match to TRBD1 covers 7 bases. The CDR3 is 14 residues long. CDR1 and CDR2 from the germline V gene are KGHDR and SFDVKD. The V segment lost 3 bases and the J segment 4 bases; nucleotides outside the gene matches: 4. DNA for the CDR3: TGTGCCACCAGTGATCCGGGACAGCCCTATGGCTACACCTTC. Translation gives CATSDPGQPYGYTF.

The V call is TRBV20-1, the J call TRBJ2-7; 9 nucleotides agree with TRBD2. The assigned J gene may be wrong: the sequence end matches TRBJ2-5 better. The CDR3 extends over 15 amino acids. Per the germline V gene, CDR1 is DFQATT and CDR2 is SNEGSKA (reference sequence). The CDR3: CSARATGLAGETQYF. CDR3 sequence (DNA): TGCAGTGCTAGAGCTACGGGACTAGCTGGCGAGACCCAGTACTTC.

This clonotype was recorded once. V is TRBV9 and J is TRBJ2-7, with D maybe TRBD1 (5 bases). The V end was cut by 3 bases, the J end by 0 bases, with 7 bases between. Germline assignment: CDR1 SGDLS and CDR2 YYNGEE. This CDR3 has 13 amino acids. The CDR3 region is CASSEQASYEQYF. For the CDR3, the DNA is TGTGCCAGCAGCGAACAGGCCTCCTACGAGCAGTACTTC.

The sample holds a few counts of this clonotype. The chain joins TRBV29-1 to TRBJ2-5, with D perhaps TRBD2 (6 bases). Germline V gives CDR1 SQVTM, CDR2 ANQGSEA. The CDR3 length is 15 residues. Trimming stripped 5 bases from V and 0 bases from J, with 16 bases between. The CDR3 here is CSVIGGRGNQETQYF. CDR3 sequence (DNA): TGCAGCGTTATCGGGGGTAGGGGAAACCAAGAGACCCAGTACTTC.

This clonotype was seen only a few times. The chain is built from TRBV27 and TRBJ1-2; D gene unclear. V dropped 4 bases and J dropped 4 bases, with 16 bases sitting between them. Germline CDR1 and CDR2: MNHEY and SMNVEV (reference sequence). This CDR3 comprises 15 residues. The CDR3 nucleotides are TGTGCCAGCAGTTCCCCCCGGGTCAGGCCCTATGGCTACACCTTC. Amino acid sequence: CASSSPRVRPYGYTF.

The chain combines TRBV11-2 with TRBJ1-1; a possible D gene is TRBD1 (6 bases). Germline lookup yields CDR1 SGHAT and CDR2 FQNNGV. Trimming pared 3 bases from V and 1 base from J, leaving 15 bases between. This CDR3 comprises 16 residues. CDR3 in amino acids: CASSFGRQAWNTEAFF. CDR3 nucleotide sequence: TGTGCCAGCAGCTTCGGGAGACAGGCGTGGAACACTGAAGCTTTCTTT.

This clonotype has at least ten counts. The chain carries TRBV7-2 and TRBJ2-5; TRBD2 matches 7 bases. The length of the CDR3 is 18 residues. V shed 2 bases and J 4 bases; nucleotides not matched to a gene: 16. In germline, CDR1 is SGHTA, CDR2 FQGNSA. The CDR3 region is CASSLSLFGDYKRETQYF. In nucleotides, the CDR3 is TGTGCCAGCAGCTTAAGTCTCTTCGGGGACTACAAGAGAGAGACCCAGTACTTC.

Here the CDR3 reads CASRHAGPYEQYF. In DNA form, the CDR3 reads TGTGCCAGCAGACACGCCGGGCCCTACGAGCAGTACTTC. The chain is built from TRBV6-5 and TRBJ2-7; D is undetermined. With 6 bases removed from V and 2 bases from J, the gap between germline ends came to 11 bases. The CDR3 covers 13 residues. Germline lookup yields CDR1 MNHEY and CDR2 SVGAGI.